This note documents a single T cell receptor beta chain sequence. It has no known antigen specificity. One base away there is no much larger clone; base qualities are not given. The entire amount of isolated RNA was reverse transcribed using the High Capacity cDNA Reverse Transcription Kit, so the sequenced TCRB transcripts were expressed ones. Deep immunoSEQ sequencing was performed on naive, central memory and regulatory T cell samples, with an average of roughly 3.5 million total reads per sample. Sorted cells were lysed in RLT buffer and RNA was extracted with DNase-treated RNeasy Micro or Mini kits, depending on cell number. To prevent cross-contamination, every cell subset was processed on its own, while patient and healthy donor samples were processed together. TCRB sequences were amplified from cDNA with the immunoSEQ multiplex PCR, producing 87-bp fragments spanning the CDR3 region. The amplicons were sequenced using the Illumina HiSeq platform. Per the source publication's procedure: Synthetic template baselines were used to correct PCR bias computationally, reads within Hamming distance 2 were collapsed, and singletons that could not be merged were discarded. By aligning reads against IMGT, V, D and J genes, CDR3 length, and insertions or deletions at six rearrangement sites were assigned. Within each subset, clonotype counts were normalized to sorted cell number, after which true diversity and Gini coefficients were computed with the tcR R package. The overlap coefficient, calculated on TCRB nucleotide sequences, was used to measure repertoire sharing. Out-of-frame TCRB sequences from naive cells were analyzed to stand in for the pre-selection repertoire. TCRdb's version of the immuneACCESS table is confined to in-frame rearrangements and falls short of the full clone set. An unresolved V gene accounts for under half of the shortfall where checked; the remainder is of unknown origin. V and J calls plus clone size are reproduced from that table; the DNA served to infer D and trimming. The sample table holds 500,000 to 800,000 clones, of which roughly 12% were seen once. More than 0.09% of the sample is taken by the ten largest.

Each donor gave one peripheral blood draw, averaging approximately 0.12 L, which was collected into heparinised tubes. Naive, central memory, regulatory and stem cell-like memory CD4+ T cells were sorted on a BD FACSAria II using a panel including CD45RO, CCR7, CD25, CD127, CD95 and CD27. Every sorted population had a purity above 95%. Right away, PBMCs were isolated by Lymphoprep density gradient centrifugation and were stained directly, with no culture step. Samples were stained and sorted in pairs, with one healthy donor and one patient per experiment, so that batch effects were minimized. Taken from cysteine to phenylalanine, the CDR3 has 15 residues. The DNA shown is the 45-base CDR3, in frame from base 1. Cut back by 0 bases and 4 bases, the V and J ends lie 13 bases apart. Taken from the germline V gene, the CDR1 and CDR2 loops are SGDLS and YYNGEE. The data belong to a study of beta chain features in type 1 diabetes (dated by TCRdb to the late 2010s). Broadly, across the study: No differences in mean age, gender distribution, total cell number or subset yield were found between patients and healthy donors. Across all samples, almost 110 million sorted cells were examined, and cell number per subset correlated strongly with RNA yield. The study compared the TCRB repertoires of sorted circulating CD4+ T cell subsets in recently diagnosed type 1 diabetes patients with those in matched healthy donors. Regulatory and stem cell-like memory subsets were obtained from only 8 patients and about eight healthy donors, while naive and central memory subsets were obtained from all 30 or so donors. The study at large found these results: At VDJ recombination sites, type 1 diabetes patients had fewer insertions and more deleted nucleotides, which implies abnormalities in thymic rearrangement. A moderate but significant shortening of TCRB CDR3 length was observed in type 1 diabetes patients in all four CD4+ subsets. Only small numbers of individuals were included in the HLA sub-analyses, which left unresolved whether HLA type had any influence on TCRB rearrangement. Because cDNA was sequenced instead of genomic DNA, activated cells with high expression could be over-represented, although the groups did not differ in activation or CD3 levels. Naive, central memory and regulatory TCRB repertoires appeared to be more similar among patients than among healthy donors. Shorter templates might be favored by PCR, yet because patient and control samples were amplified and corrected together, any such skew would affect both groups equally.

Sequenced material: naive CD4+ T cells from blood. Explained via the paper, the cell subset or site label denotes: true naive CD4+ T cells. Recombination connected TRBV9 to TRBJ1-2, with the identity of the D gene unclear. This TCR was recovered from a man aged 30-40 years with type 1 diabetes. The nucleotides read TGTGCCAGCAGCGTAGACGTTGGCGAGGGCTATGGCTACACCTTC. This encodes CASSVDVGEGYGYTF.